These 28 T cell receptor beta chains were all obtained from the same sample, sequenced in a study of Tregs in tolerant kidney transplant recipients. Mixed chimerism was transient after nonmyeloablative marrow transplants from related graft donors. Assay used: immunoSEQ multiplex PCR; TCRdb lists only in-frame clones, some missing. The specimen's table records approximately 6,400 clones. Sequences were derived from CD8+ T cells from blood (PBMCs), sampled 12 months after the transplant. The receptors stem from a human patient who received a combined kidney and bone marrow transplant. A subset of T cells may come from the graft donor.

As concerns this clone: The junction shows a germline mismatch at one end, possibly a read error. The read falls 3 residues short of the CDR3 end, and the missing part is taken from the germline J gene. V and J are TRBV4-2 and TRBJ2-7; 8 positions agree with TRBD1. The CDR3 is 15 amino acids. Germline V gene lookup returns CDR1 LGHNA and CDR2 YNFKEQ. The part of the CDR3 DNA that was read is TGCGCCAGCAGCCCTCGACAGGGGCTTGCCTACGAG. This gives the protein CASSPRQGLAYE. The full-length CDR3 reads as CASSPRQGLAYEQYF.

As to this clone: The sequence runs out 3 residues before the end of the CDR3; the remainder is reconstructed from the germline J gene. The J gene is TRBJ2-6, the V gene TRBV14; possible D gene TRBD1, 6 bases. The CDR3 spans 15 residues. V was cut by 2 bases and J by 2 bases, with 7 bases left in between. Germline V lookup: CDR1 SGHDN, CDR2 FVKESK. The CDR3 sequence: CASSQYRAGANVLTF. Incomplete CDR3 DNA: TGTGCCAGCAGCCAATACAGGGCTGGGGCCAACGTC. Based on the CDR3 plus reference TRBV14 and TRBJ2-6, the full variable domain is EAGVTQFPSHSVIEKGQTVTLRCDPISGHDNLYWYRRVMGKEIKFLLHFVKESKQDESGMPNNRFLAERTGGTYSTLKVQPAELEDSGVYFCASSQYRAGANVLTFGAGSRLTVL.

CDR3 DNA, as far as it was read: TGTGCCAGCAGTGAACTGACAGGTTCAGAGACC. As protein: CASSELTGSET. The full CDR3 protein reads CASSELTGSETQYF. The V call is TRBV2, the J call TRBJ2-5; D is perhaps TRBD1 (6 bases). The CDR3 is cut off 3 residues early in the read; its end comes from the germline J gene. Germline CDR1 is SNHLY and CDR2 is FYNNEI. This CDR3 comprises 14 residues. Trimming cost V 2 bases and J 4 bases, with 11 bases left between them.

Of note for this clone: The CDR3 goes on 3 residues after the read ends, and that part is filled in from the germline J gene. V usage is TRBV10-3 and J usage is TRBJ2-7; maybe TRBD1 (5 bases). This CDR3 region has 14 residues. Looked up from germline, CDR1 is ENHRY and CDR2 is SYGVKD. The V end was cut by 0 bases, the J end by 5 bases, with 11 bases between. CDR3 protein: CAISESGQGDEQYF. CDR3 bases read: TGTGCCATCAGTGAGTCAGGTCAGGGCGACGAG.

Comments on this clone: The read halts 3 residues ahead of the CDR3 end, with the missing end drawn from the germline J gene. The chain joins TRBV29-1 to TRBJ2-7, with TRBD1 identical over 9 bases. This CDR3 comprises 14 residues. The germline V gene has CDR1 SQVTM and CDR2 ANQGSEA. V dropped 7 bases and J dropped 5; count of bases not matched to a gene: 12. The DNA read from the CDR3 is TGCAGCGCCACCGGGACAGGGACGTTCAACGAG. Its protein product is CSATGTGTFNE. In full, the CDR3 is CSATGTGTFNEQYF.

Turning to this clone: The CDR3 extends 3 residues past the end of the read, so its final part is completed from the germline J gene. The V gene is TRBV28, the J gene TRBJ2-5; weak D call: TRBD2 (6 bases). The CDR3 consists of 18 residues. Deletions cut 5 bases from V and 4 bases from J, with 26 bases between. In germline, CDR1 is MDHEN, CDR2 SYDVKM. This CDR3 is CASSPQRGAGTIRETQYF. CDR3 DNA, as far as it was read: TGTGCCAGCAGTCCTCAAAGGGGAGCGGGCACCATCCGAGAGACC.

With regard to this clone: Read sequence stops 3 residues before the CDR3 end, and the germline J gene provides the missing end. The J gene is TRBJ1-1, the V gene TRBV5-1, with 7 bases lining up with TRBD1. Unmatched junction bases numbered 3, after V lost 3 bases and J lost 1 base. The CDR3 covers 14 residues. Germline values: CDR1 SGHRS, CDR2 YFSETQ. This chain's CDR3 is CASSSGQPNTEAFF. The sequenced CDR3 bases are TGCGCCAGCAGCTCGGGACAGCCGAACACTGAA.

On this clone: The CDR3 is cut off 3 residues early in the read; its end comes from the germline J gene. V usage is TRBV4-2 and J usage is TRBJ2-2; 8 bases are shared with TRBD2. V gave up 0 bases and J gave up 5 bases; unmatched junction bases: 8. Looked up from germline, CDR1 is LGHNA and CDR2 is YNFKEQ. The CDR3 covers 17 residues. CDR3 amino acids: CASSQDLVAGLTGELFF. The CDR3 bases that were read are TGTGCCAGCAGCCAAGATTTGGTAGCGGGACTAACCGGGGAG.

Details on this clone: The read falls 3 residues short of the CDR3 end, and the missing part is taken from the germline J gene. The chain links TRBV10-1 to TRBJ1-1, with 9 bases that match TRBD1. Germline CDR1 is WNHNN and CDR2 is SYGVQD (reference sequence). The length of the CDR3 is 16 residues. J lost 1 base, V lost 1 base, and 4 bases had no gene match. CDR3 protein: CASSEYRGQKNTEAFF. Incomplete CDR3 DNA: TGCGCCAGCAGTGAGTACAGGGGGCAGAAGAACACTGAA.

Regarding this clone: The read terminates 3 residues ahead of where the CDR3 ends, so the germline J gene completes it. This chain links TRBV7-9 with TRBJ2-7, with 7 bases identical to TRBD1. The CDR3 is 14 amino acids. V shed 6 bases and J 6 bases; nucleotides not matched to a gene: 11. In germline, CDR1 is SEHNR, CDR2 FQNEAQ (reference sequence). CDR3 amino acids: CASRDGMAGGEQYF. The part of the CDR3 DNA that was read is TGTGCCAGCAGGGACGGGATGGCAGGGGGCGAG. The variable domain in full, completed from reference TRBV7-9 and TRBJ2-7, reads DTGVSQNPRHKITKRGQNVTFRCDPISEHNRLYWYRQTLGQGPEFLTYFQNEAQLEKSRLLSDRFSAERPKGSFSTLEIQRTEQGDSAMYLCASRDGMAGGEQYFGPGTRLTVT.

Comment on this clone: The read comes to an end 3 residues before the CDR3 does, leaving the germline J gene to fill in the end. V usage is TRBV12-3 or TRBV12-4 and J usage is TRBJ2-5; 8 nucleotides align to TRBD2. The V gene end was trimmed by 0 bases and the J gene end by 3 bases; junction bases not matched to a gene: 6. The CDR3 covers 16 residues. CDR3 sequence reads: CASSLAGTRTKETQYF. The CDR3 bases that were read are TGTGCCAGCAGTTTAGCTGGGACTAGGACGAAAGAGACC.

For this clone: The CDR3 is cut off 3 residues early in the read; its end comes from the germline J gene. This sequence joins TRBV4-2 and TRBJ2-7; D is possibly TRBD2 (5 bases). Germline-derived CDR1 and CDR2 are LGHNA and YNFKEQ. V dropped 2 bases and J dropped 1 base, with 9 bases sitting between them. This CDR3 spans 14 amino acids. The CDR3: CASSQIPGSYEQYF. CDR3 bases read: TGTGCCAGCAGCCAAATTCCGGGGTCCTACGAG.

By frequency, this clone registers medium-sized. Incomplete CDR3 DNA: TGTGCCAGCAGCCGGGGAAAGGATGGC. Residues: CASSRGKDG. The complete CDR3 protein is CASSRGKDGYTF. V is TRBV7-8 and J is TRBJ1-2; D uncertain. Read sequence stops 3 residues before the CDR3 end, and the germline J gene provides the missing end. Germline V gives CDR1 SGHVS, CDR2 FQNEAQ. V was shortened by 5 bases and J by 6 bases, with 10 bases between the two germline ends. This CDR3 comprises 12 residues.

A remark on this clone: The observed sequence ends 3 residues before the CDR3 terminus, with the missing tail filled in from the germline J gene. The chain uses TRBV20-1 and TRBJ1-6; possibly TRBD1 for D (5 bases). Between the trimmed V and J ends, which lost 2 bases and 0 bases, there was a span of 17 bases. Germline CDR1 reads DFQATT; CDR2 reads SNEGSKA (reference sequence). This CDR3 region has 18 residues. The CDR3 is CSARSSPSGSSYNSPLHF. CDR3 DNA, as far as it was read: TGCAGTGCTAGATCATCCCCCTCAGGGAGCTCCTATAATTCACCC.

This clone registers medium-sized by frequency. The CDR3 is cut off 3 residues early in the read; its end comes from the germline J gene. The genes are TRBV6-4 and TRBJ2-1, with D perhaps TRBD2 (5 bases). This CDR3 contains 13 residues. CDR1 and CDR2 (germline): MRHNA, SNTAGT. Trimming pared 6 bases from V and 5 bases from J, leaving 11 bases between. The DNA read from the CDR3 is TGTGCCAGCAGAGCGGCTTCCGACAATGAG. It translates to CASRAASDNE. The entire CDR3 is CASRAASDNEQFF.

For this clone: The read finishes 3 residues shy of the CDR3 end, and the germline J gene is used to complete it. The chain uses TRBV5-1 and TRBJ2-3; D gene unclear. This CDR3 comprises 15 residues. CDR1 is SGHRS and CDR2 is YFSETQ in the germline V gene. With 4 bases removed from V and 0 bases from J, the gap between germline ends came to 12 bases. The CDR3 region is CASSAYITSTDTQYF. CDR3 bases read: TGCGCCAGCAGCGCCTATATTACTAGCACAGATACG. Using reference TRBV5-1 and TRBJ2-3 for the parts outside the CDR3, the full variable domain is KAGVTQTPRYLIKTRGQQVTLSCSPISGHRSVSWYQQTPGQGLQFLFEYFSETQRNKGNFPGRFSGRQFSNSRSEMNVSTLELGDSALYLCASSAYITSTDTQYFGPGTRLTVL.

Points on this clone: Sequencing ends 3 residues short of the CDR3 end; the germline J gene provides the rest. V is TRBV13 and J is TRBJ2-7; TRBD1 aligns across 10 bases. CDR1 and CDR2 (germline): PRHDT, FYEKMQ (reference sequence). J lost 2 bases, V lost 1 base, and 2 bases had no gene match. The CDR3 totals 15 residues. The covered CDR3 bases are TGTGCCAGCAGCTTAGCCGGACAGGGGGCCTACGAG. This translates into CASSLAGQGAYE. The full CDR3 protein is CASSLAGQGAYEQYF.

Concerning this clone: The CDR3 end lies 3 residues beyond the end of the read and is filled in from the germline J gene. The chain is built from TRBV10-3 and TRBJ2-7; D might be TRBD2 (9 bases). Germline assignment: CDR1 ENHRY and CDR2 SYGVKD. CDR3 length: 17 residues. Between the trimmed V and J ends, which lost 4 bases and 2 bases, there was a span of 21 bases. CDR3 DNA, as far as it was read: TGTGCCATCAGTGTGGCAGGGGGCGGGACTAGCCCCTACGAG. Protein product: CAISVAGGGTSPYE. The full CDR3 sequence reads CAISVAGGGTSPYEQYF.

Points on this clone: The CDR3 extends 3 residues past the end of the read, so its final part is completed from the germline J gene. This chain joins TRBV4-1 and TRBJ2-7, with 7 nucleotides matching TRBD2. Trimming took 5 bases from V and 6 from J; bases not matched to a gene: 13. CDR1 is MGHRA, CDR2 YSYEKL, per germline. CDR3 length equals 15 residues. The DNA read from the CDR3 is TGCGCCAGCAGCGAAGTGAGCGGGATGTCGTTCGAG. Translating it yields CASSEVSGMSFE. The complete CDR3 protein is CASSEVSGMSFEQYF.

This chain's CDR3 is CASSLEGFVEKLFF. CDR3 DNA, as far as it was read: TGTGCCAGCAGCTTAGAAGGGTTTGTTGAAAAA. The chain combines TRBV7-9 with TRBJ1-4; D is undetermined. The read finishes 3 residues shy of the CDR3 end, and the germline J gene is used to complete it. Germline V CDR1 and CDR2: SEHNR, FQNEAQ (reference sequence). The CDR3 sequence is 14 residues long. Between the trimmed V and J ends, which lost 1 base and 7 bases, there was a span of 10 bases.

With regard to this clone: The read gets to within 3 residues of the CDR3 end, and the germline J gene fills in the rest. This chain joins TRBV7-6 and TRBJ2-2; 8 bases map to TRBD2. This CDR3 comprises 18 residues. Per germline, CDR1 SGHVS and CDR2 FNYEAQ. The junction had 14 bases not matched to a gene; V was cut back by 1 base and J by 7 bases. CDR3 DNA (partial): TGTGCCAGCAGCTTAGAACAGCTCGGACTAGCTGGAAACGGGGAG. Translation: CASSLEQLGLAGNGE. From start to end, the CDR3 is CASSLEQLGLAGNGELFF.

Its frequency marks this clone as medium-sized. The read ends 3 residues early relative to the CDR3; the germline J gene fills the gap. The chain has TRBV7-6 and TRBJ2-1, with 15 bases fitting TRBD2. CDR1 is SGHVS and CDR2 is FNYEAQ in the germline V gene. CDR3 size: 16 residues. With 1 base clipped from V and 7 bases from J, the junction kept 2 bases outside the gene matches. Incomplete CDR3 DNA: TGTGCCAGCAGCTTAGGGACTAGCGGGAGGGTTAATGAG. Its protein is CASSLGTSGRVNE. The whole CDR3 protein is CASSLGTSGRVNEQFF. The whole variable domain, remainder taken from reference TRBV7-6 and TRBJ2-1, is GAGVSQSPRYKVTKRGQDVALRCDPISGHVSLYWYRQALGQGPEFLTYFNYEAQQDKSGLPNDRFSAERPEGSISTLTIQRTEQRDSAMYRCASSLGTSGRVNEQFFGPGTRLTVL.

As concerns this clone: The read comes to an end 3 residues before the CDR3 does, leaving the germline J gene to fill in the end. The V gene is TRBV20-1, the J gene TRBJ2-1; the match to TRBD2 covers 9 bases. With V trimmed by 5 bases and J by 3 bases, 8 bases remained unmatched. The length of the CDR3 is 15 residues. The germline CDR1 and CDR2 sequences are DFQATT and SNEGSKA (reference sequence). The sequenced part of the CDR3 DNA is TGCAGTGCTGCGGGGGGGTTCCAGCGCTACAATGAG. Encoded protein: CSAAGGFQRYNE. The full-length CDR3 reads as CSAAGGFQRYNEQFF.

According to its frequency, this clone is large. Read data end 3 residues before the CDR3 end; the end is taken from the germline J gene. The chain employs TRBV5-6 and TRBJ2-1; no clear D gene. This CDR3 contains 12 residues. Germline CDR1 reads SGHDT; CDR2 reads YYEEEE. Trimming took off 3 bases at V and 9 bases at J, with 10 bases between the two ends. The CDR3 bases that were read are TGTGCCAGCAGCTCCATAAGGGCTGAG. Residues: CASSSIRAE. The CDR3, in full, reads CASSSIRAEQFF.

This clone is classed as large by frequency. Coverage ceases 3 residues before the CDR3 finishes, and the germline J gene fills in the end. V gene TRBV29-1 combines with J gene TRBJ2-6; perhaps TRBD1 as D (6 bases). CDR3 length: 16 residues. The germline V and J ends were trimmed by 3 bases and 0 bases, with 12 bases remaining between them. Germline V gene sequence: CDR1 SQVTM, CDR2 ANQGSEA. The sequenced part of the CDR3 DNA is TGCAGCGTTGAGGGGACACCGTCCTCTGGGGCCAACGTC. Amino acids: CSVEGTPSSGANV. The whole CDR3 protein reads CSVEGTPSSGANVLTF.

On this clone itself: The read finishes 3 residues shy of the CDR3 end, and the germline J gene is used to complete it. This chain links TRBV20-1 with TRBJ2-2; unclear D gene. The CDR3 is 15 residues long. V lost 0 bases, J lost 1 base, and 9 bases lay in between. Germline-derived CDR1 and CDR2 are DFQATT and SNEGSKA (reference sequence). The DNA read from the CDR3 is TGCAGTGCTAGAGATTTGAGGCAGAACACCGGGGAG. It specifies CSARDLRQNTGE. From start to end, the CDR3 is CSARDLRQNTGELFF.

About this clone: The read is 3 residues too short to cover the CDR3 end, so that end is filled in from the germline J gene. The V call is TRBV9, the J call TRBJ1-3; D is ambiguous. The germline CDR1 and CDR2 sequences are SGDLS and YYNGEE. The CDR3 covers 15 residues. Between the trimmed V and J ends, which lost 0 bases and 0 bases, there was a span of 7 bases. CDR3: CASSVDGDSGNTIYF. The covered CDR3 bases are TGTGCCAGCAGCGTAGACGGGGACTCTGGAAACACC.

The part of the CDR3 DNA that was read is TGCAGCGTCGAGGGTCACGAGACGGAGGCTAGCACAGATACG. Translation: CSVEGHETEASTDT. The CDR3, in full, reads CSVEGHETEASTDTQYF. This rearrangement joins TRBV29-1 to TRBJ2-3; possible D gene TRBD2, 5 bases. The observed sequence ends 3 residues before the CDR3 terminus, with the missing tail filled in from the germline J gene. Trimming took off 6 bases at V and 0 bases at J, with 22 bases between the two ends. CDR3 length: 17 amino acids. Germline CDR1 and CDR2: SQVTM and ANQGSEA.